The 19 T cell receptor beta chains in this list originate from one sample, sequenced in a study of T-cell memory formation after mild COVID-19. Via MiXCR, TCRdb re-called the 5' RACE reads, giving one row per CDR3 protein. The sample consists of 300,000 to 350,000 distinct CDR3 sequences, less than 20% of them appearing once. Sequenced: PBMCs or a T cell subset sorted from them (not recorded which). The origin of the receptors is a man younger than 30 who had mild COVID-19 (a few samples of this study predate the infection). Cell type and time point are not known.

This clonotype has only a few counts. The CDR3 region has the DNA TGTGCCACCAGCTCGAGGGGCCAAGAGACCCAGTACTTC. It translates to CATSSRGQETQYF. V is TRBV15 and J is TRBJ2-5; D could derive from TRBD1 or TRBD2 (5 bases each). Trimming left V 5 bases short and J 1 base short, with 8 bases between. CDR3 size: 13 residues. CDR1 and CDR2 from the germline V gene are LNHNV and YYDKDF (reference sequence).

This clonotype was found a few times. The CDR3 nucleotides read TGTGCCAGCAGCTTACTCACAGGGGGAGGTCAGCCCCAGCATTTT. Protein: CASSLLTGGGQPQHF. V gene TRBV11-2 combines with J gene TRBJ1-5; 8 bases align to TRBD1. Germline loops: CDR1 SGHAT, CDR2 FQNNGV. The junction had 6 bases not matched to a gene; V was cut back by 2 bases and J by 6 bases. This CDR3 has 15 amino acids.

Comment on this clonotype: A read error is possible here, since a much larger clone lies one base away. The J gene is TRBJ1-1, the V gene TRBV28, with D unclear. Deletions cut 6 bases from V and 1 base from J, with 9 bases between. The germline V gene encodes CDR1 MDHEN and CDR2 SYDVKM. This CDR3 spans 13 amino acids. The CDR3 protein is CASRPQRNTEAFF. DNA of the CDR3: TGTGCCAGCAGACCCCAGCGGAACACTGAAGCTTTCTTT.

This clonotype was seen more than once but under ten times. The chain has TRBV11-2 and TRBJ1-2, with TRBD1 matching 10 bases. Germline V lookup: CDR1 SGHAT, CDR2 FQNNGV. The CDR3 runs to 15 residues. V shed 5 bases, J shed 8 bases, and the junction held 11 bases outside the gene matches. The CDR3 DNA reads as TGTGCCAGCAGCGGGCAAGACAGGGGGCTAAGGGGCTACACCTTC. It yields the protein CASSGQDRGLRGYTF.

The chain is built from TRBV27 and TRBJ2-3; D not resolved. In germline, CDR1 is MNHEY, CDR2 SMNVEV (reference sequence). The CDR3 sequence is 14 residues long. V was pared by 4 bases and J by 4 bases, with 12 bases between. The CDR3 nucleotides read TGTGCCAGCAGTTCTCCAGGCTCCTCAGATACGCAGTATTTT. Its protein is CASSSPGSSDTQYF.

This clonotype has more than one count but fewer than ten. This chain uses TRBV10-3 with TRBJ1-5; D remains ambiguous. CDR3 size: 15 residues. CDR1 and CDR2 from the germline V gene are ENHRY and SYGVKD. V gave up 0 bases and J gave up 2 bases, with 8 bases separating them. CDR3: CAISESHPRNQPQHF. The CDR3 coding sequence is TGTGCCATCAGTGAGTCGCACCCTCGCAATCAGCCCCAGCATTTT.

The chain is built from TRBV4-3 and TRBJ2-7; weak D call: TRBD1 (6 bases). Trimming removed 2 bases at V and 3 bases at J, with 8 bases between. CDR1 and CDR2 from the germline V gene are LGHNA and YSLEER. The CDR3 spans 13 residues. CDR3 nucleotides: TGCGCCAGCAGCCAAACCAGGGGCTACGAGCAGTACTTC. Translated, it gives CASSQTRGYEQYF.

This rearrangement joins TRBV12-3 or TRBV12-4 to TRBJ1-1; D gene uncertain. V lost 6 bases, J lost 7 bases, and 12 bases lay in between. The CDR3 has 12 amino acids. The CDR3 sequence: CASRHRQDEAFF. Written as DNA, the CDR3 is TGTGCCAGCAGACACCGGCAGGATGAAGCTTTCTTT.

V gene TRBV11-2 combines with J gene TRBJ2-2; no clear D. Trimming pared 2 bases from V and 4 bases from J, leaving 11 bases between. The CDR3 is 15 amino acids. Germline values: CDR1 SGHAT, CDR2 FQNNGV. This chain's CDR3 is CASSLRVRSTGELFF. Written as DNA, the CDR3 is TGTGCCAGCAGCTTACGGGTCAGGTCCACCGGGGAGCTGTTTTTT.

CDR3 DNA sequence: TGCGCCAGCAGCCCCGGGTATTTGGGGTACACTGAAGCTTTCTTT. Residues: CASSPGYLGYTEAFF. This sequence joins TRBV4-3 and TRBJ1-1; D gene ambiguous. The CDR3 has 15 residues. With 4 bases removed from V and 3 bases from J, the gap between germline ends came to 15 bases. Germline CDR1 is LGHNA and CDR2 is YSLEER.

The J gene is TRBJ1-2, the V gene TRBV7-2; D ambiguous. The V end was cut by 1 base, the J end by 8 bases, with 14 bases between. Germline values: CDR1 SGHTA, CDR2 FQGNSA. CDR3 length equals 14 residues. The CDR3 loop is CASSLEAGVSGYTF. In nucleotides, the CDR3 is TGTGCCAGCAGCTTAGAGGCCGGGGTTAGCGGCTACACCTTC.

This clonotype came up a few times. The CDR3 loop reads CATSDSTGSSYNEQFF. CDR3 sequence (DNA): TGTGCCACCAGTGATTCGACAGGGAGCTCCTACAATGAGCAGTTCTTC. The genes are TRBV24-1 and TRBJ2-1; 7 nucleotides line up with TRBD1. The germline V gene has CDR1 KGHDR and CDR2 SFDVKD. CDR3 length equals 16 residues. Unmatched junction bases numbered 3, after V lost 2 bases and J lost 0 bases.

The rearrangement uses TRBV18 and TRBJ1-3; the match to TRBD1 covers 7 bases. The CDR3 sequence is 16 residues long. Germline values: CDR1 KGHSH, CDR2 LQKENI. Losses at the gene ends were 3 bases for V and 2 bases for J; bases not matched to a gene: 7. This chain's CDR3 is CASSPSSQGAGNTIYF. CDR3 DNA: TGTGCCAGCTCACCGTCGAGCCAGGGGGCTGGAAACACCATATATTTT.

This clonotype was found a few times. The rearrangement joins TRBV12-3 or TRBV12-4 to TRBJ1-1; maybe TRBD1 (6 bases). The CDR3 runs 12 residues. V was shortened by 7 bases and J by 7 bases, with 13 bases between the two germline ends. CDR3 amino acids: CASNGGAIEAFF. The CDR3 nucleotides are TGTGCCAGCAATGGGGGCGCGATTGAAGCTTTCTTT.

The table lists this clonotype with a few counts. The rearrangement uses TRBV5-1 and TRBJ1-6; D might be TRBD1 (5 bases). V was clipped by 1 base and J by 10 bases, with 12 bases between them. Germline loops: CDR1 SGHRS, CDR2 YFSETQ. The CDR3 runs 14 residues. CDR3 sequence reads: CASSLQGRNSPLHF. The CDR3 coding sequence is TGCGCCAGCAGCTTGCAGGGACGAAACTCACCCCTCCACTTT.

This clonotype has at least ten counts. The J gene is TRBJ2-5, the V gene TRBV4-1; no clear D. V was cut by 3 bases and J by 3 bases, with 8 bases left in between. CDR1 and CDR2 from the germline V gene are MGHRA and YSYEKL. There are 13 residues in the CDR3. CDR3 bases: TGCGCCAGCAGCCAGGAGTACGAAGAGACCCAGTACTTC. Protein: CASSQEYEETQYF.

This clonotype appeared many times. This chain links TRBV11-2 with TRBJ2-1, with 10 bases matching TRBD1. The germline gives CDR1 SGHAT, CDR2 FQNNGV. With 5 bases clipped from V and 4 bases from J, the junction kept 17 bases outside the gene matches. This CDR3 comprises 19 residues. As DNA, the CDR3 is TGTGCCAGCAGCCCCAACCCGGGACAGGGGATGGGCCTTTACAATGAGCAGTTCTTC. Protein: CASSPNPGQGMGLYNEQFF.

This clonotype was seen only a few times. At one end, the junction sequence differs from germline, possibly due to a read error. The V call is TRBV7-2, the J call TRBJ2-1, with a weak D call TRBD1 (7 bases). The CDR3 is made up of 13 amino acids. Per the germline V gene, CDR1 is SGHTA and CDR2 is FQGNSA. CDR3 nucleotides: TGTGCCACCCGACAGGGAGGCTACAGTGAGCAGTTCTTC. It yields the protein CATRQGGYSEQFF. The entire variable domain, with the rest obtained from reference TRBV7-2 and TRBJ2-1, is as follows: GAGVSQSPSNKVTEKGKDVELRCDPISGHTALYWYRQSLGQGLEFLIYFQGNSAPDKSGLPSDRFSAERTGGSVSTLTIQRTQQEDSAVYLCATRQGGYSEQFFGPGTRLTVL.

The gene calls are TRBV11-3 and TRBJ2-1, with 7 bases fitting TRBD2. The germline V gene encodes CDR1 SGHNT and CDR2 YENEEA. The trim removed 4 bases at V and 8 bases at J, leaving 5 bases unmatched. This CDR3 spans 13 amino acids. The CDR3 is CASSSTAGDEQFF. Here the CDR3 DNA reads TGTGCCAGCAGCTCCACTGCGGGGGATGAGCAGTTCTTC.